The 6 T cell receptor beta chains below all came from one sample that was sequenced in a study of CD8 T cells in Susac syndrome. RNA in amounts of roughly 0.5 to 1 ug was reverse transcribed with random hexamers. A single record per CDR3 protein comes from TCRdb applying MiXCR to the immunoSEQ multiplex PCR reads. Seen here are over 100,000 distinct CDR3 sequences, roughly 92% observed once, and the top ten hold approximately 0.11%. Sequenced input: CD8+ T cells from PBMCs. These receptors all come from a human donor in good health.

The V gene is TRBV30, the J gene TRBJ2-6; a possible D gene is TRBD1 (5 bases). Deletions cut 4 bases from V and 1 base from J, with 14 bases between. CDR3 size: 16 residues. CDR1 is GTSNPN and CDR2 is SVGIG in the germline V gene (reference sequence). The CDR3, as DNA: TGTGCCTGGAATGGCAGGGTGTCGTCTGGGGCCAACGTCCTGACTTTC. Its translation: CAWNGRVSSGANVLTF.

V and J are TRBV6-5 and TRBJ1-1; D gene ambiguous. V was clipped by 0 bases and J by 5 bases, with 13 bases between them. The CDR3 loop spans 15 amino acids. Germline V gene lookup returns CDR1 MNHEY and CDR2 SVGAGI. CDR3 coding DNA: TGTGCCAGCAGTTACTCAGATGCCCCTGGGACTGAAGCTTTCTTT. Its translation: CASSYSDAPGTEAFF.

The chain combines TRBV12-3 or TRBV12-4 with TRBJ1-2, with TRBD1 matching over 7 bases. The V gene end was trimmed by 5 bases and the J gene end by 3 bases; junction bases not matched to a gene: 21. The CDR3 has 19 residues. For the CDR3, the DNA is TGTGCCAGCAGTGGTACAGATCCGGGACAGAATCCTCCGGACTATGGCTACACCTTC. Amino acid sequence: CASSGTDPGQNPPDYGYTF.

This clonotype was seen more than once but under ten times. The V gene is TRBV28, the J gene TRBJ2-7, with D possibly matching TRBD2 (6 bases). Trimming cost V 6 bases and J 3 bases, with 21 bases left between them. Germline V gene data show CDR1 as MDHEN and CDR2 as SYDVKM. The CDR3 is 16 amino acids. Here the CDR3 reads CASRQDRGTPLYEQYF. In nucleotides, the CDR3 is TGTGCCAGCAGACAAGACCGGGGGACTCCTCTCTACGAGCAGTACTTC.

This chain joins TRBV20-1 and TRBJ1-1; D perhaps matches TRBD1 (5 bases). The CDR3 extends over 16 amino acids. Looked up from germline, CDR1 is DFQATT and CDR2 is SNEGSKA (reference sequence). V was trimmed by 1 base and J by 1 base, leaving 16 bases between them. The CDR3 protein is CSARVTSGTQNTEAFF. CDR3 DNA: TGCAGTGCTAGAGTAACTTCCGGGACTCAGAACACTGAAGCTTTCTTT.

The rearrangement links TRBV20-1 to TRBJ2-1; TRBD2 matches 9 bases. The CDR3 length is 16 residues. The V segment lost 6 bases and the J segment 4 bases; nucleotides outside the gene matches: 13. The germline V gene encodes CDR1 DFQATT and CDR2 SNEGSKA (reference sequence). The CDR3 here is CSAQSFLAGSYNEQFF. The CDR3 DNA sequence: TGCAGTGCCCAGAGTTTCCTAGCGGGGAGTTACAATGAGCAGTTCTTC.